This T cell receptor beta chain came from a study of response to subunit inactivated influenza vaccine (dated by TCRdb to the late 2010s). Concerning the study at large: To follow how T cells responded to a trivalent subunit inactivated influenza vaccine, the researchers relied on deep quantitative profiling of the T cell receptor repertoire.

The CDR3 sequence holds 15 residues, the cysteine and phenylalanine included. Here the CDR3 DNA is all that survives: 45 bases in frame from base 1. V is pared back by 6 bases and J by 1 base, with 10 bases lying between the germline termini. In this sample, this clonotype turned up a few times. Its antigen is still unknown. Base qualities are missing; no much larger clone stands one base away. Broad study findings and their caveats: It was suggested by the authors that each seasonal influenza vaccination may recruit only a limited number of new T cells.

Libraries were made using RT-PCR. TCRdb lists the instrument as Illumina HiSeq 2500. TCRdb applied fastp at Q25 and MiXCR to the public reads, then kept only in-frame beta chains. One record per CDR3 amino acid sequence lists the most common genes and DNA. The table for this sample lists hundreds of thousands of distinct CDR3 sequences; 14% of them were counted only once. The ten largest clones represent roughly 7.6% of the sample. The rearranged chain carries TRBV12-3 or TRBV12-4 and TRBJ2-6; the best D guess is TRBD1, with 6 bases matching. The source of this sequence is a man between 45 and 60 years old who received an inactivated influenza vaccine. Donor details come from another sample of the same person, matched by shared clones. The sample here was PBMCs from blood, taken about 14 days before vaccination. The CDR3 here reads CASSPDRSGANVLTF. The nucleotide sequence reads as follows: TGTGCCAGCAGCCCTGACAGGTCTGGGGCCAACGTCCTGACTTTC.